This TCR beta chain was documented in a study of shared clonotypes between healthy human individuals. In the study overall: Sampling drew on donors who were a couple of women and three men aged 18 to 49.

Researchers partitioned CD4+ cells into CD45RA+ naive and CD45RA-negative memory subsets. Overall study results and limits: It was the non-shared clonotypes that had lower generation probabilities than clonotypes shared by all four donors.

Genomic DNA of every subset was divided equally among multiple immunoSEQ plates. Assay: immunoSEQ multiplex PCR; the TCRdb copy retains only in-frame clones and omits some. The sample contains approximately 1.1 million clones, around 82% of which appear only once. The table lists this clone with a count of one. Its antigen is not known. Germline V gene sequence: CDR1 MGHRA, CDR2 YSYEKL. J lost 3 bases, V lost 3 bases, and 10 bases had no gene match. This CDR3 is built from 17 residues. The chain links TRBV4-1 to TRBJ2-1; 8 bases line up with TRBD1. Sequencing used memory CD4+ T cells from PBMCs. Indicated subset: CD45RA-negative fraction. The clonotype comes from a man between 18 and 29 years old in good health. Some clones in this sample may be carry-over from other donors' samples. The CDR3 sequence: CASSQGARTGFYNEQFF. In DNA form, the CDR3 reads TGCGCCAGCAGCCAGGGGGCCCGGACAGGGTTCTACAATGAGCAGTTCTTC.